This T cell receptor (beta chain) originates from a study of siplizumab effects on memory and regulatory T cells. Study-wide results and caveats: There were only a minor fraction of alloreactive clones that mapped to unstimulated subsets. Naive T cells looked more diverse than memory cells, and they looked like major contributors to the alloresponse.

Assay: immunoSEQ multiplex PCR; the TCRdb copy retains only in-frame clones and omits some. The table includes tens of thousands of clones, around 97% detected once. This CDR3 is 16 amino acids long. V lost 5 bases, J lost 1 base, and 14 bases lay in between. The germline V gene has CDR1 SGHVS and CDR2 FQNEAQ. Notes on this clone: The antigen remains undetermined.

This receptor was identified in a human donor in good health. Input material: naive CD8+ T cells sorted from blood. V is TRBV7-8 and J is TRBJ1-4; perhaps TRBD1 as D (6 bases). The CDR3 loop is CASSPHRELTNEKLFF. Here the CDR3 DNA reads TGTGCCAGCAGCCCACACAGGGAACTAACTAATGAAAAACTGTTTTTT. Complete variable domain (other parts from reference TRBV7-8 and TRBJ1-4): GAGVSQSPRYKVAKRGQDVALRCDPISGHVSLFWYQQALGQGPEFLTYFQNEAQLDKSGLPSDRFFAERPEGSVSTLKIQRTQQEDSAVYLCASSPHRELTNEKLFFGSGTQLSVL.